This entry features one T cell receptor beta chain sequence. Its antigen remains unknown. The sample is drawn from a study of OX40 agonist ivuxolimab in advanced cancers. The overall study: Dose-escalation subjects each had hepatocellular carcinoma, melanoma, renal cell or head and neck cancer. Participants could have had prior anti-PD-1, anti-PD-L1 or anti-CTLA-4 therapy, and around 40% had some.

V was clipped by 3 bases and J by 7 bases, with 13 bases between them. Germline-derived CDR1 and CDR2 are LNHNV and YYDKDF (reference sequence). There are 14 residues in the CDR3. Libraries were prepared by immunoSEQ multiplex PCR; TCRdb keeps only in-frame clonotypes and omits some of them. The sample holds about 47,000 clones, around 80% seen once. Whole-study results and caveats: Expansion of clones was among the lowest in partial responders at 0.1-3.0 mg/kg. Dosing at 0.1 to 3.0 mg/kg was accompanied by clonal expansion of CD4+ and CD8+ blood T cells by week 6.

The sequenced sample was CD4+ or CD8+ T cells sorted from blood, obtained in a trial of the OX40 agonist ivuxolimab. The receptor comes from an adult with an advanced solid tumor such as melanoma, head and neck, liver or kidney cancer. The rearrangement uses TRBV15 and TRBJ2-4, with a tentative D call TRBD1 (6 bases). CDR3: CATSRAGETNIQYF. The CDR3, as DNA: TGTGCCACCAGCAGGGCAGGGGAAACGAACATTCAGTACTTC.